The 17 T cell receptor beta chains in this list originate from one sample, sequenced in a study of human T cells and chemical hapten exposure. In TCRdb, the RACE reads were re-called with MiXCR into one record per CDR3 protein. In the table there are around 200,000 distinct CDR3 sequences, almost 30% of which are singletons. Time point indicated: pre-sensitization, week 0. Treatment described: therapeutic diphenylcyclopropenone sensitization with weekly scalp DPC. The material was whole blood, obtained in connection with sensitization to the hapten diphenylcyclopropenone (DPC). The origin of the receptors is a young woman with alopecia areata. Some clones in this sample may be carry-over from other donors' samples.

This clonotype appeared a few times. In nucleotides, the CDR3 is TGTGCCAGCAGTGCCACAGGGGTAAGGACTGAAGCTTTCTTT. It is translated as CASSATGVRTEAFF. The V gene is TRBV6-1, the J gene TRBJ1-1; 7 nucleotides match TRBD1. Per the germline V gene, CDR1 is MNHNS and CDR2 is SASEGT. The CDR3 covers 14 residues. V lost 4 bases and J lost 5; bases outside the gene matches: 7.

V usage is TRBV9 and J usage is TRBJ2-1, with TRBD2 as a possible D gene (6 bases). CDR1 and CDR2 from the germline V gene are SGDLS and YYNGEE. The CDR3 runs 16 residues. V was clipped by 0 bases and J by 3 bases, with 13 bases between them. Here the CDR3 DNA reads TGTGCCAGCAGCGTAGGGTCGGGGGTAAACTACAATGAGCAGTTCTTC. Translated: CASSVGSGVNYNEQFF.

This sequence joins TRBV28 and TRBJ2-2, with unresolved D. Germline-derived CDR1 and CDR2 are MDHEN and SYDVKM. Deletions cut 2 bases from V and 3 bases from J, with 10 bases between. The CDR3 is 15 residues long. The DNA for the CDR3 is TGTGCCAGCAGTTTAAAGGGATTCCACACCGGGGAGCTGTTTTTT. Amino acids: CASSLKGFHTGELFF.

This clonotype was counted a few times. The J gene is TRBJ2-5, the V gene TRBV3-1, with D uncertain. The CDR3 runs 12 residues. V lost 2 bases, J lost 4 bases, and 5 bases lay in between. CDR1 LGHDT and CDR2 YNNKEL come from the germline V gene (reference sequence). The CDR3 protein is CASSQQGETQYF. CDR3 nucleotides: TGTGCCAGCAGCCAACAAGGAGAGACCCAGTACTTC.

In its sample, this clonotype was seen a few times. The V and J genes are TRBV7-9 and TRBJ2-2, with 10 bases aligning to TRBD1. With 7 bases clipped from V and 4 bases from J, the junction kept 9 bases outside the gene matches. Germline values: CDR1 SEHNR, CDR2 FQNEAQ (reference sequence). The CDR3 totals 16 residues. As DNA, the CDR3 is TGTGCCAGCACCCAGTCGGGACAGGGGAGCACCGGGGAGCTGTTTTTT. This gives the protein CASTQSGQGSTGELFF.

On this clonotype itself: Because the CDR3's place on the DNA is in doubt, the DNA is left out and the CDR3 is given as listed by TCRdb. The J gene is TRBJ2-1, the V gene TRBV29-1; the DNA was not used to check the table's D call, TRBD2. Germline lookup yields CDR1 SQVTM and CDR2 ANQGSEA. The CDR3 totals 20 residues, both ends included. This CDR3 reads CSVPGDNLVASGAAYNERFF.

The V and J genes are TRBV24-1 and TRBJ2-3; TRBD1 might be the D (6 bases). Germline CDR1 KGHDR, CDR2 SFDVKD. The CDR3 length is 14 residues. V was trimmed by 7 bases and J by 0 bases, leaving 10 bases between them. The CDR3 here is CATRSGQSTDTQYF. CDR3 in DNA: TGTGCCACCAGATCAGGACAGAGCACAGATACGCAGTATTTT.

This clonotype was observed a handful of times. The chain couples TRBV5-1 to TRBJ2-7, with D tentatively TRBD1 (6 bases). The V gene lost 3 bases and the J gene lost 3 bases, with 16 bases spanning the gap. The CDR3 spans 15 residues. Germline CDR1 SGHRS, CDR2 YFSETQ. The CDR3 loop is CASSWGPGDNYEQYF. Written as DNA, the CDR3 is TGCGCCAGCAGCTGGGGGCCAGGGGATAACTACGAGCAGTACTTC.

The chain couples TRBV4-3 to TRBJ1-1, with TRBD1 as a possible D gene (5 bases). The CDR3 runs to 15 residues. Trimming cost V 0 bases and J 1 base, with 9 bases left between them. In germline, CDR1 is LGHNA, CDR2 YSLEER. The CDR3 DNA sequence: TGCGCCAGCAGCCAAGACCAGGACACGAACACTGAAGCTTTCTTT. Translated, it gives CASSQDQDTNTEAFF.

This clonotype was detected only a few times. V is TRBV4-3 and J is TRBJ2-7, with 8 bases fitting TRBD1. With V trimmed by 0 bases and J by 4 bases, 11 bases remained unmatched. This CDR3 spans 17 amino acids. Germline CDR1 and CDR2: LGHNA and YSLEER. The CDR3 is CASSQDSQGAPGYEQYF. The CDR3 DNA reads TGCGCCAGCAGCCAAGATAGCCAGGGGGCTCCTGGGTACGAGCAGTACTTC.

This clonotype turned up a few times. The V and J genes are TRBV5-6 and TRBJ2-7, with D perhaps matching TRBD2 (5 bases). Trimming removed 4 bases from V and 0 bases from J, with 17 bases in between. This CDR3 is 16 amino acids long. The germline CDR1 and CDR2 sequences are SGHDT and YYEEEE. The CDR3 region is CASSLMSRANSYEQYF. CDR3 DNA sequence: TGTGCCAGCAGCCTGATGTCGAGGGCGAACTCCTACGAGCAGTACTTC.

The CDR3 sequence: CASRGTVEQFF. The DNA of the CDR3 is TGTGCCAGCAGAGGGACAGTTGAGCAGTTCTTC. This sequence joins TRBV6-5 and TRBJ2-1; 7 nucleotides align to TRBD1. The CDR3 has 11 amino acids. Per germline, CDR1 MNHEY and CDR2 SVGAGI. The ends lost 6 bases at V and 9 bases at J; junction bases unmatched: 2.

This chain joins TRBV11-2 and TRBJ2-1; D is perhaps TRBD2 (5 bases). Deletions cut 0 bases from V and 12 bases from J, with 12 bases between. CDR1 and CDR2 from the germline V gene are SGHAT and FQNNGV. The CDR3 length is 13 residues. CDR3 bases: TGTGCCAGCAGCTTAGATTTGGAGGCGGTGCAGTTCTTC. The encoded protein is CASSLDLEAVQFF.

A few counts support this clonotype. This chain links TRBV6-6 with TRBJ2-3, with D perhaps TRBD2 (6 bases). The V end lost 1 base, the J end lost 5 bases, and 16 bases lay between the germline ends. Germline V gives CDR1 MNHNY, CDR2 SVGAGI (reference sequence). This CDR3 spans 16 amino acids. This CDR3 reads CASSYLKPEGGDTQYF. The CDR3 coding sequence is TGTGCCAGCAGTTACTTAAAGCCGGAGGGAGGAGATACGCAGTATTTT.

The chain couples TRBV20-1 to TRBJ1-6, with D possibly TRBD1 on 6 matching bases. Trimming took 5 bases from V and 11 from J, leaving 16 bases between them. In germline, CDR1 is DFQATT, CDR2 SNEGSKA (reference sequence). The CDR3 length is 13 residues. Here the CDR3 reads CSARTDPMTPLHF. The CDR3 DNA sequence: TGCAGTGCTCGGACAGATCCTATGACACCCCTCCACTTT.

V usage is TRBV25-1 and J usage is TRBJ1-1, with 8 bases lining up with TRBD1. Germline CDR1 and CDR2: MGHDK and SYGVNS. With 7 bases clipped from V and 8 bases from J, the junction kept 9 bases outside the gene matches. The CDR3 extends over 13 amino acids. The CDR3 DNA reads as TGTGCCAGCACGGATGAATGGGACAGGGAAGCTTTCTTT. Its translation: CASTDEWDREAFF. Complete variable domain (other parts from reference TRBV25-1 and TRBJ1-1): EADIYQTPRYLVIGTGKKITLECSQTMGHDKMYWYQQDPGMELHLIHYSYGVNSTEKGDLSSESTVSRIRTEHFPLTLESARPSHTSQYLCASTDEWDREAFFGQGTRLTVV.

This clonotype was detected a few times. This chain connects TRBV7-2 to TRBJ2-3; D gene unclear. With 1 base removed from V and 4 bases from J, the gap between germline ends came to 12 bases. CDR1 is SGHTA, CDR2 FQGNSA, per germline. This CDR3 has 15 amino acids. CDR3 region: CASSLGQPAPDTQYF. As DNA, the CDR3 is TGTGCCAGCAGCTTAGGGCAGCCCGCCCCAGATACGCAGTATTTT.